These 18 T cell receptor beta chains were all obtained from the same sample, sequenced in a study of cytomegalovirus exposure and HLA in healthy donors (dated by TCRdb to about 2017). The library was prepared using the immunoSEQ multiplex PCR assay. The multiplex PCR relied on a mix of 60 forward primers for TCR Vbeta segments and 13 reverse primers for TCR Jbeta segments. TCRdb took this table from immuneACCESS and kept in-frame rearrangements with V and J called. Such tables lack part of the clones; where checked against another copy, unresolved V genes explain under half of the gap, and the rest is unexplained. The sample includes over 150,000 clones, with around 64% observed a single time. Of the sample, under 3.5% falls within the top ten clones. The specimen was PBMCs. Receptors originate from a woman under 40 in good health and CMV-seronegative.

This clone was observed a few times. Within the sample, other DNA sequences also encode this same CDR3. The chain joins TRBV5-6 to TRBJ1-2, with D possibly matching TRBD1 (5 bases). Germline V gene sequence: CDR1 SGHDT, CDR2 YYEEEE. The CDR3 is 13 residues long. V lost 1 base to trimming and J lost 7 bases, with 11 bases between them. The CDR3 nucleotides read TGTGCCAGCAGCTTGCGCCAGGGCGGTGGCTACACCTTC. Protein sequence: CASSLRQGGGYTF.

The chain combines TRBV5-6 with TRBJ2-5, with 8 bases lining up with TRBD1. The DNA end lines up better with TRBJ2-7; the J call may be wrong. Germline lookup yields CDR1 SGHDT and CDR2 YYEEEE. The CDR3 spans 15 residues. CDR3 bases: TGTGCCAGCAGCCCGCGGGTGGACAGGGCCTACGAGCAGTACTTC. This codes for CASSPRVDRAYEQYF.

This chain connects TRBV4-3 to TRBJ1-1; the match to TRBD1 covers 7 bases. J lost 3 bases, V lost 2 bases, and 9 bases had no gene match. This CDR3 comprises 16 residues. Germline V gives CDR1 LGHNA, CDR2 YSLEER. The CDR3 here is CASSQRGGTRDTEAFF. In DNA, the CDR3 is TGCGCCAGCAGCCAACGAGGGGGCACAAGGGACACTGAAGCTTTCTTT.

This clone came up a few times. The chain joins TRBV9 to TRBJ1-1, with D tentatively TRBD1 (6 bases). The CDR3 contains 16 residues. Germline CDR1 is SGDLS and CDR2 is YYNGEE. Deletions cut 4 bases from V and 1 base from J, with 17 bases between. This CDR3 reads CASSPSLGQTNTEAFF. The CDR3 coding sequence is TGTGCCAGCAGCCCTTCACTGGGACAAACGAACACTGAAGCTTTCTTT. Combining the CDR3 with reference TRBV9 and TRBJ1-1 gives the whole variable domain DSGVTQTPKHLITATGQRVTLRCSPRSGDLSVYWYQQSLDQGLQFLIQYYNGEERAKGNILERFSAQQFPDLHSELNLSSLELGDSALYFCASSPSLGQTNTEAFFGQGTRLTVV.

The rearrangement joins TRBV7-6 to TRBJ1-1; possible D gene TRBD1, 6 bases. Trimming left V 5 bases short and J 1 base short, with 17 bases between. In germline, CDR1 is SGHVS, CDR2 FNYEAQ. The CDR3 is made up of 16 amino acids. The CDR3 nucleotides read TGTGCCAGCAGCGGCATCCAGGGGAGAGGGAACACTGAAGCTTTCTTT. This gives the protein CASSGIQGRGNTEAFF.

The chain is built from TRBV7-9 and TRBJ2-2, with a weak D call TRBD2 (6 bases). V was cut by 5 bases and J by 7 bases, with 17 bases left in between. The CDR3 loop spans 15 amino acids. Germline CDR1 is SEHNR and CDR2 is FQNEAQ (reference sequence). The CDR3 is CASSPGTGRIGELFF. The CDR3 bases are TGTGCCAGCAGCCCCGGGACGGGGAGGATCGGGGAGCTGTTTTTT.

The rearrangement uses TRBV7-2 and TRBJ2-5; 7 nucleotides match TRBD1. CDR1 is SGHTA, CDR2 FQGNSA, per germline. The ends lost 3 bases at V and 2 bases at J; junction bases unmatched: 9. The CDR3 consists of 16 residues. The CDR3 DNA sequence: TGTGCCAGCAGCTTTACAGGGGCCTCCCCGCAAGAGACCCAGTACTTC. Translation gives CASSFTGASPQETQYF. The whole variable domain, remainder taken from reference TRBV7-2 and TRBJ2-5, is GAGVSQSPSNKVTEKGKDVELRCDPISGHTALYWYRQSLGQGLEFLIYFQGNSAPDKSGLPSDRFSAERTGGSVSTLTIQRTQQEDSAVYLCASSFTGASPQETQYFGPGTRLLVL.

V usage is TRBV9 and J usage is TRBJ2-3, with 13 nucleotides matching TRBD2. The V gene end was trimmed by 5 bases and the J gene end by 11 bases; junction bases not matched to a gene: 17. Germline values: CDR1 SGDLS, CDR2 YYNGEE. The CDR3 runs 17 residues. The CDR3 region is CASSIGLAGVGALGQYF. The CDR3 coding sequence is TGTGCCAGCAGTATCGGACTAGCGGGAGTCGGGGCTCTTGGGCAGTATTTT.

The chain has TRBV5-4 and TRBJ2-1; the match to TRBD1 covers 11 bases. Germline V gives CDR1 SGHNT, CDR2 YYREEE (reference sequence). CDR3 size: 15 residues. J was trimmed by 6 bases and V by 4 bases; bases with no gene match: 6. The CDR3 loop reads CASSRGTGGSNEQFF. The CDR3 nucleotides read TGTGCCAGCAGCCGCGGGACAGGGGGGAGCAATGAGCAGTTCTTC. Using reference TRBV5-4 and TRBJ2-1 for the parts outside the CDR3, the full variable domain is ETGVTQSPTHLIKTRGQQVTLRCSSQSGHNTVSWYQQALGQGPQFIFQYYREEENGRGNFPPRFSGLQFPNYSSELNVNALELDDSALYLCASSRGTGGSNEQFFGPGTRLTVL.

The chain is built from TRBV18 and TRBJ1-1, with D unclear. The ends were cut back, 2 bases at V and 4 bases at J, with 8 bases in the middle. The length of the CDR3 is 13 residues. Germline V gene lookup returns CDR1 KGHSH and CDR2 LQKENI. CDR3 DNA sequence: TGTGCCAGCTCACCAACGGAGCCCACTGAAGCTTTCTTT. Protein sequence: CASSPTEPTEAFF.

This clone has only one observation. This chain joins TRBV2 and TRBJ1-5; D may be TRBD1 (6 bases). The CDR3 covers 16 residues. V lost 4 bases to trimming and J lost 3 bases, with 16 bases between them. Germline V gene sequence: CDR1 SNHLY, CDR2 FYNNEI. CDR3 sequence: CASSAIPGAVNQPQHF. In DNA form, the CDR3 reads TGTGCCAGCAGTGCAATACCAGGGGCGGTCAATCAGCCCCAGCATTTT.

The V call is TRBV5-4, the J call TRBJ2-2; 10 nucleotides match TRBD1. The CDR3 consists of 15 residues. CDR1 is SGHNT, CDR2 YYREEE, per germline (reference sequence). Losses at the gene ends were 6 bases for V and 6 bases for J; bases not matched to a gene: 8. DNA of the CDR3: TGTGCCAGCACCAAGGACAGGGGGTGGGCCGGGGAGCTGTTTTTT. Encoded protein: CASTKDRGWAGELFF.

The chain joins TRBV11-2 to TRBJ2-3; D might be TRBD2 (5 bases). V was trimmed by 3 bases and J by 2 bases, leaving 9 bases between them. The germline V gene encodes CDR1 SGHAT and CDR2 FQNNGV. The CDR3 loop spans 14 amino acids. CDR3 DNA: TGTGCCAGCAGCTTGAGGGTGTACACAGATACGCAGTATTTT. It is translated as CASSLRVYTDTQYF.

This clone came up a few times. The junction departs from germline at one end; a sequencing error may be responsible. DNA for the CDR3: TGTTCCAGCAGCTTACACAGTTCACCCCTCCACTTT. Protein sequence: CSSSLHSSPLHF. The chain has TRBV7-9 and TRBJ1-6; D uncertain. Germline CDR1 and CDR2: SEHNR and FQNEAQ (reference sequence). The CDR3 has 12 residues.

This clone has more than one count but fewer than ten. The chain is built from TRBV7-9 and TRBJ2-1, with unresolved D. Trimming stripped 2 bases from V and 5 bases from J, with 7 bases between. This CDR3 comprises 13 residues. Germline-derived CDR1 and CDR2 are SEHNR and FQNEAQ (reference sequence). The DNA for the CDR3 is TGTGCCAGCAGCTTAATAAGCAACAATGAGCAGTTCTTC. It encodes CASSLISNNEQFF. Full variable domain (remainder filled in from reference TRBV7-9 and TRBJ2-1): DTGVSQNPRHKITKRGQNVTFRCDPISEHNRLYWYRQTLGQGPEFLTYFQNEAQLEKSRLLSDRFSAERPKGSFSTLEIQRTEQGDSAMYLCASSLISNNEQFFGPGTRLTVL.

There are a few counts of this clone. Written as DNA, the CDR3 is TGTGCCAGCAGCGTAGACCCGCAGGGGGTCGGCTATGGCTACACCTTC. Translating gives CASSVDPQGVGYGYTF. V is TRBV9 and J is TRBJ1-2; 7 bases map to TRBD1. The CDR3 runs to 16 residues. Germline CDR1 is SGDLS and CDR2 is YYNGEE. The V and J ends lost 0 bases and 4 bases, in that order; junction bases with no gene match: 9.

The V call is TRBV5-1, the J call TRBJ1-4; 9 bases fit TRBD1. This CDR3 is built from 16 residues. Looked up from germline, CDR1 is SGHRS and CDR2 is YFSETQ. V lost 5 bases to trimming and J lost 2 bases; unmatched junction nucleotides: 7. The CDR3 DNA sequence: TGCGCCAGCAGTTCCGGGACAGGGATCACTAATGAAAAACTGTTTTTT. Translated, it gives CASSSGTGITNEKLFF.

In its sample, this clone was seen a few times. This chain connects TRBV27 to TRBJ2-5, with D tentatively TRBD2 (6 bases). The CDR3 has 14 amino acids. Germline V lookup: CDR1 MNHEY, CDR2 SMNVEV (reference sequence). Trimming took off 5 bases at V and 3 bases at J, with 13 bases between the two ends. The CDR3 spells CASSTIGGEETQYF. The DNA for the CDR3 is TGTGCCAGCAGTACCATCGGCGGGGAAGAGACCCAGTACTTC.